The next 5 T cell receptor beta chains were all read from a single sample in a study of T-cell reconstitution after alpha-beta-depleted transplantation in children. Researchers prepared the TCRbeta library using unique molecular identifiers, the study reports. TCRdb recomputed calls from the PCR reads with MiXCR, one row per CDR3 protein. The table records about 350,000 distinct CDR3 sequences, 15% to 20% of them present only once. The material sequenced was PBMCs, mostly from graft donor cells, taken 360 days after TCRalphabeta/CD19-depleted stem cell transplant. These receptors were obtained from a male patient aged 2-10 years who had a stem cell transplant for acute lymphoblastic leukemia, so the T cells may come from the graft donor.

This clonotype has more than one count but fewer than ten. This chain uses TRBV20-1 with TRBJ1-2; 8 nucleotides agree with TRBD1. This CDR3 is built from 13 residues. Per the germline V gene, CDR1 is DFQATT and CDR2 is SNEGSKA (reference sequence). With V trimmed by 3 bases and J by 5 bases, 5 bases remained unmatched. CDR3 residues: CSARDREGYGYTF. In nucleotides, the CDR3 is TGCAGTGCTAGGGACAGGGAGGGTTATGGCTACACCTTC.

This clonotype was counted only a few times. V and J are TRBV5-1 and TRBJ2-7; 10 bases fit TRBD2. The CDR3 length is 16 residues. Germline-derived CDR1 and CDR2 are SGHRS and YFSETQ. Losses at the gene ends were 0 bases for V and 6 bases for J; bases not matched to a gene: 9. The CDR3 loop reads CASSLVGASGSSEQYF. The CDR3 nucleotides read TGCGCCAGCAGCTTGGTTGGGGCTAGCGGGAGTTCCGAGCAGTACTTC. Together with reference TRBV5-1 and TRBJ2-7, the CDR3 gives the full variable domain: KAGVTQTPRYLIKTRGQQVTLSCSPISGHRSVSWYQQTPGQGLQFLFEYFSETQRNKGNFPGRFSGRQFSNSRSEMNVSTLELGDSALYLCASSLVGASGSSEQYFGPGTRLTVT.

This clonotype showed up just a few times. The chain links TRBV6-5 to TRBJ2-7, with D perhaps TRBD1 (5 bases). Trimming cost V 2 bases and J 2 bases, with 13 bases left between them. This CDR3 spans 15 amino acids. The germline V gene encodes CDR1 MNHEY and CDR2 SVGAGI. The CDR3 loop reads CASSYPGAGTYEQYF. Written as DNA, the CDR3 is TGTGCCAGCAGTTACCCTGGAGCAGGGACCTACGAGCAGTACTTC.

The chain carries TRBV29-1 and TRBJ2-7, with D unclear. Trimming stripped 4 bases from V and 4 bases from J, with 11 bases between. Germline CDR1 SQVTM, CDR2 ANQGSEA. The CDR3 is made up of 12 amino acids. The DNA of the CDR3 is TGCAGCGTTGCCCAGTCGTCGTACGAGCAGTACTTC. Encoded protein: CSVAQSSYEQYF.

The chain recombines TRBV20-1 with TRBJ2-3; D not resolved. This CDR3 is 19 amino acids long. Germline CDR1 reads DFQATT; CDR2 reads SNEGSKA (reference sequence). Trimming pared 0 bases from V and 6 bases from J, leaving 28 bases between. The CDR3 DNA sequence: TGCAGTGCTAGAGAGCCCCCCTGGCTAGAAGAGTTAAGAAGGGATACGCAGTATTTT. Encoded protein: CSAREPPWLEELRRDTQYF.